This T cell receptor beta chain was identified in a study of blood T cell repertoires in COVID-19. In germline, CDR1 is SGHTA, CDR2 FQGNSA. With 1 base clipped from V and 2 bases from J, the junction kept 8 bases outside the gene matches. CDR3 length: 17 residues. Original analysis: Reference gene primer amplification yielded estimated nucleated cell counts. The protocol was immunoSEQ multiplex PCR, while the TCRdb copy is restricted to in-frame clones and leaves out a portion. V, J and clone size are taken as reported in that table, and D and trimming were inferred from the DNA itself. The data contain about 76,000 clones, about 88% of them singletons.

The chain links TRBV7-2 to TRBJ2-3; TRBD1 matches at 8 bases. The receptor was derived from a human donor in a cohort sampled during active COVID-19. Sequenced material: peripheral blood. CDR3 in DNA: TGTGCCAGCAGCTTAGAGGGAAACAGGGGGGCCACAGATACGCAGTATTTT. Translating it yields CASSLEGNRGATDTQYF.